The rows below give T cell receptor beta chains drawn from one sample of a study of blood T cell repertoires in COVID-19. The table came from immunoSEQ multiplex PCR; TCRdb's copy has only in-frame clones and leaves some out. The data show around 370,000 clones, with around nine tenths seen just once and about 6.7% held by the top ten. The sample was peripheral blood. The receptors shown here come from a woman between 70 and 85 years old with COVID-19, enrolled during active disease. Each CDR3 is given with its conserved first and last residue. The D gene is left open where the match is weak. Clone size is shown for a subset of rows, as once, few, many or a class of expanded clone.

>TRBV5-1|.|TRBD1|TRBJ2-5
CASSLGQGEETQYF
TGCGCCAGCAGCTTGGGTCAGGGGGAAGAGACCCAGTACTTC
>TRBV28|.|TRBD1|TRBJ1-5
CASRRQGRQPQHF
TGTGCCAGCAGAAGACAGGGCCGCCAGCCCCAGCATTTT
>TRBV7-9|.|TRBD1|TRBJ2-4
CASSPGTDANIQYF
TGTGCCAGCAGCCCTGGGACAGACGCAAACATTCAGTACTTC
>TRBV5-1|.|.|TRBJ2-1
CASSLTGDSYNEQFF
TGCGCCAGCAGCTTGACGGGGGATAGTTACAATGAGCAGTTCTTC
>TRBV19|.|.|TRBJ2-7
CASPGTRPF
TGTGCGAGCCCCGGGACAAGGCCTTTC
>TRBV5-1|.|.|TRBJ1-2
CASSFRGSNYGYTF
TGCGCCAGCAGCTTCCGAGGCTCTAACTATGGCTACACCTTC
>TRBV30|.|.|TRBJ1-5
CAWSGGGVNQPQHF
TGTGCCTGGAGTGGGGGCGGGGTCAATCAGCCCCAGCATTTT
>TRBV19|.|.|TRBJ2-1
CASSFGGTYNEQFF
TGTGCCAGTAGTTTCGGGGGGACATACAATGAGCAGTTCTTC
>TRBV6-5|.|TRBD1|TRBJ1-3
CASTGTGLSGNTIYF
TGTGCCAGTACCGGGACAGGGCTCTCTGGAAACACCATATATTTT
>TRBV6-5|.|TRBD2|TRBJ2-3
CASTKRGGVGDTQYF
TGTGCCAGCACCAAGAGGGGAGGGGTTGGAGATACGCAGTATTTT
>TRBV5-6|.|TRBD1|TRBJ1-4
CASSWRTGEGEKLFF
TGTGCCAGCAGCTGGAGAACAGGGGAAGGGGAAAAACTGTTTTTT
>TRBV7-2|.|TRBD1|TRBJ1-3
CASSDGTGTGNTIYF
TGTGCCAGCAGCGATGGGACAGGGACTGGAAACACCATATATTTT
>TRBV9|.|TRBD2|TRBJ2-1
CASSVSLAGGPYNEQFF
TGTGCCAGCAGCGTAAGTTTAGCGGGGGGCCCCTACAATGAGCAGTTCTTC
>TRBV9|.|.|TRBJ2-5
CASSVFSGRETQYF
TGTGCCAGCAGCGTCTTTTCAGGGCGGGAGACCCAGTACTTC
>TRBV20-1|.|TRBD1|TRBJ2-7
CSARTGVEQYF
TGCAGTGCCCGCACAGGGGTCGAGCAGTACTTC
>TRBV5-1|.|.|TRBJ1-4
CASSQRTGTPYEKLFF
TGCGCCAGCAGCCAACGAACCGGGACACCGTATGAAAAACTGTTTTTT
>TRBV9|.|.|TRBJ1-6
CASSRRADRGNSPLHF
TGTGCCAGCAGCCGCCGGGCGGACCGCGGGAATTCACCCCTCCACTTT
>TRBV28|.|TRBD1|TRBJ1-6
CASSPGTGPRSPLHF
TGTGCCAGCAGTCCGGGGACAGGGCCGAGATCACCCCTCCACTTT
>TRBV9|once|TRBD1|TRBJ2-2
CASSVRQGADTGELFF
TGTGCCAGCAGCGTAAGGCAGGGGGCGGACACCGGGGAGCTGTTTTTT
>TRBV12-5|.|.|TRBJ1-2
CASGLLANYGYTF
TGTGCTAGTGGTTTGCTAGCTAACTATGGCTACACCTTC
>TRBV27|.|.|TRBJ1-5
CASSPRRSDSNQPQHF
TGTGCCAGCAGTCCAAGGAGGTCCGATAGCAATCAGCCCCAGCATTTT
>TRBV6-6|.|.|TRBJ1-5
CASSYPSNQPQHF
TGTGCCAGCAGTTATCCGAGCAATCAGCCCCAGCATTTT
>TRBV7-9|.|TRBD1|TRBJ1-1
CASSLRPPFSGGLNTEAFF
TGTGCCAGCAGCCTAAGGCCGCCTTTTTCAGGGGGCCTGAACACTGAAGCTTTCTTT
>TRBV11-2|.|TRBD1|TRBJ2-6
CASRGYRDSADSGANVLTF
TGTGCCAGCAGGGGCTACCGGGACAGCGCAGACTCTGGGGCCAACGTCCTGACTTTC
>TRBV14|.|TRBD1|TRBJ2-1
CASSPQGDPSYNEQFF
TGTGCCAGCAGCCCTCAGGGGGATCCCTCCTACAATGAGCAGTTCTTC
>TRBV24-1|.|TRBD2|TRBJ2-3
CATSSGLAGVRATDTQYF
TGTGCCACCAGTTCGGGCCTAGCGGGGGTTAGGGCCACAGATACGCAGTATTTT
>TRBV5-1|few|.|TRBJ2-7
CASSEDWIFEQYF
TGCGCCAGCAGCGAGGACTGGATATTCGAGCAGTACTTC
>TRBV7-8|.|TRBD1|TRBJ1-4
CASSLRRDRGEKLFF
TGTGCCAGCAGCTTACGCCGGGACAGAGGCGAAAAACTGTTTTTT
>TRBV5-4|.|TRBD2|TRBJ2-1
CASSLTSGVWDEQFF
TGTGCCAGCAGCTTGACTAGCGGGGTCTGGGATGAGCAGTTCTTC
>TRBV9|once|.|TRBJ2-7
CASSVGAAYEQYF
TGTGCCAGCAGCGTTGGGGCGGCCTACGAGCAGTACTTC
>TRBV7-9|.|.|TRBJ1-1
CASTQGTEAFF
TGTGCCAGCACCCAGGGGACTGAAGCTTTCTTT
>TRBV3-1/TRBV3-2|.|TRBD1|TRBJ2-7
CASSLRQGVAYEQYF
TGTGCCAGCAGCCTCCGACAGGGTGTGGCCTACGAGCAGTACTTC